A single sample is the source of the 25 T cell receptor beta chains below, sequenced in a study of OX40 agonist ivuxolimab in advanced cancers. Generated by immunoSEQ multiplex PCR, the TCRdb table keeps only in-frame clones and is missing some. The table shows 65,000 to 95,000 clones, with about nine tenths occurring only once. This material consisted of CD4+ or CD8+ T cells sorted from blood, taken in a trial of the OX40 agonist ivuxolimab. Receptors originate from an adult with an advanced solid tumor such as melanoma, head and neck, liver or kidney cancer.

The chain joins TRBV5-5 to TRBJ2-2; TRBD2 aligns across 14 bases. Germline V gene sequence: CDR1 SGHKS, CDR2 YYEKEE (reference sequence). The V and J ends lost 4 bases and 4 bases, in that order; junction bases with no gene match: 9. CDR3 length equals 18 residues. The CDR3 DNA reads as TGTGCCAGCAGCCCTCGACTAGCGGGAGGGCCTTTCACCGGGGAGCTGTTTTTT. Its translation is CASSPRLAGGPFTGELFF.

The genes are TRBV10-3 and TRBJ2-3, with D tentatively TRBD2 (6 bases). V was pared by 8 bases and J by 0 bases, with 12 bases between. The CDR3 is 14 residues long. Germline CDR1 reads ENHRY; CDR2 reads SYGVKD. Here the CDR3 reads CAIGRGQSTDTQYF. DNA for the CDR3: TGTGCCATCGGGCGGGGCCAGAGCACAGATACGCAGTATTTT.

The chain employs TRBV6-6 and TRBJ1-1, with D unclear. The CDR3 totals 12 residues. Germline V gene lookup returns CDR1 MNHNY and CDR2 SVGAGI (reference sequence). The V end was cut by 2 bases, the J end by 4 bases, with 5 bases between. The CDR3: CASSYESTEAFF. DNA of the CDR3: TGTGCCAGCAGTTACGAGTCCACTGAAGCTTTCTTT.

In DNA form, the CDR3 reads TGTGCCAGTAGTACTAGCGGGAGCCCTTACAATGAGCAGTTCTTC. The encoded protein is CASSTSGSPYNEQFF. The genes are TRBV19 and TRBJ2-1, with 10 bases fitting TRBD2. This CDR3 has 15 residues. Germline trimming cut 4 bases from V and 4 bases from J; bases unmatched to any gene: 4. CDR1 and CDR2 from the germline V gene are LNHDA and SQIVND (reference sequence).

The rearrangement uses TRBV9 and TRBJ1-2; 10 bases fit TRBD1. V was clipped by 5 bases and J by 3 bases; unmatched bases: 4. The CDR3 totals 14 residues. Germline V gene sequence: CDR1 SGDLS, CDR2 YYNGEE. The CDR3 loop reads CASRETGGHYGYTF. CDR3 nucleotide sequence: TGTGCCAGCAGGGAGACAGGGGGCCACTATGGCTACACCTTC.

In DNA form, the CDR3 reads TGTGCCAGCAGTCCAGTCATCGGGGTGAACACTGAAGCTTTCTTT. This encodes CASSPVIGVNTEAFF. V gene TRBV6-6 combines with J gene TRBJ1-1; no reliable D call. Germline CDR1 and CDR2: MNHNY and SVGAGI (reference sequence). V was clipped by 5 bases and J by 0 bases, with 13 bases between them. The CDR3 runs 15 residues.

V is TRBV6-5 and J is TRBJ2-5; 13 bases line up with TRBD2. Per the germline V gene, CDR1 is MNHEY and CDR2 is SVGAGI. CDR3 length equals 16 residues. V dropped 4 bases and J dropped 0; count of bases not matched to a gene: 2. This CDR3 is CASSSGLAGHQETQYF. As DNA, the CDR3 is TGTGCCAGCAGTTCGGGACTAGCGGGGCACCAAGAGACCCAGTACTTC.

V is TRBV7-2 and J is TRBJ1-5, with 9 bases matching TRBD1. V gave up 3 bases and J gave up 6 bases; unmatched junction bases: 6. Germline V gives CDR1 SGHTA, CDR2 FQGNSA. There are 15 residues in the CDR3. CDR3 coding DNA: TGTGCCAGCAGCTTCATGGGACAGGGTAGTCAGCCCCAGCATTTT. Residues: CASSFMGQGSQPQHF.

The rearrangement joins TRBV5-1 to TRBJ2-1; D is ambiguous. Trimming pared 3 bases from V and 4 bases from J, leaving 8 bases between. This CDR3 is built from 13 residues. Per germline, CDR1 SGHRS and CDR2 YFSETQ. The CDR3: CASSSNGYNEQFF. In DNA form, the CDR3 reads TGCGCCAGCAGCTCGAACGGATACAATGAGCAGTTCTTC.

DNA for the CDR3: TGTGCCAGCAGCTTACCTACAGGGGGCAAGTCCCATATCGATGGCTACACCTTC. Its translation is CASSLPTGGKSHIDGYTF. The V gene is TRBV5-4, the J gene TRBJ1-2, with 9 bases lining up with TRBD1. V dropped 2 bases and J dropped 6; count of bases not matched to a gene: 17. CDR1 and CDR2 from the germline V gene are SGHNT and YYREEE (reference sequence). This CDR3 has 18 residues.

The chain uses TRBV4-3 and TRBJ1-1; 8 bases are shared with TRBD1. V lost 2 bases, J lost 9 bases, and 8 bases stayed unmatched. Looked up from germline, CDR1 is LGHNA and CDR2 is YSLEER. This CDR3 has 14 residues. CDR3 in amino acids: CASSQHPGQGQAFF. The CDR3, as DNA: TGCGCCAGCAGCCAACACCCAGGACAGGGACAAGCTTTCTTT.

The rearrangement links TRBV30 to TRBJ1-1, with TRBD1 matching over 7 bases. Germline CDR1 is GTSNPN and CDR2 is SVGIG (reference sequence). Trimming cost V 5 bases and J 1 base; bases outside gene matches: 4. This CDR3 spans 13 amino acids. CDR3 bases: TGTGCCTGGTCTCGACAGGGGAACACTGAAGCTTTCTTT. Its protein product is CAWSRQGNTEAFF.

This chain links TRBV18 with TRBJ2-5, with no clear D. There are 16 residues in the CDR3. Germline V lookup: CDR1 KGHSH, CDR2 LQKENI. V was clipped by 4 bases and J by 1 base, with 16 bases between them. The CDR3 nucleotides read TGTGCCAGCTCACTCACCCGACTCACGGTCCAAGAGACCCAGTACTTC. Protein: CASSLTRLTVQETQYF. The complete variable domain, with remaining parts taken from reference TRBV18 and TRBJ2-5, reads NAGVMQNPRHLVRRRGQEARLRCSPMKGHSHVYWYRQLPEEGLKFMVYLQKENIIDESGMPKERFSAEFPKEGPSILRIQQVVRGDSAAYFCASSLTRLTVQETQYFGPGTRLLVL.

This clone was observed a single time. The chain employs TRBV11-3 and TRBJ2-3; D remains ambiguous. Germline V gene data show CDR1 as SGHNT and CDR2 as YENEEA. This CDR3 contains 12 residues. V lost 5 bases to trimming and J lost 6 bases, with 9 bases between them. The CDR3 loop reads CASSPSGDTQYF. In nucleotides, the CDR3 is TGTGCCAGCAGCCCCTCCGGGGATACGCAGTATTTT.

V is TRBV6-6 and J is TRBJ1-5, with unresolved D. This CDR3 is built from 13 residues. With 0 bases removed from V and 7 bases from J, the gap between germline ends came to 7 bases. Germline V gives CDR1 MNHNY, CDR2 SVGAGI (reference sequence). Here the CDR3 DNA reads TGTGCCAGCAGTTACTCTGCGGAGCAGCCCCAGCATTTT. It is translated as CASSYSAEQPQHF.

This clone was seen more than once but under ten times. The chain uses TRBV6-5 and TRBJ2-7, with D unresolved. Germline V gene data show CDR1 as MNHEY and CDR2 as SVGAGI. V was trimmed by 6 bases and J by 0 bases, leaving 12 bases between them. The length of the CDR3 is 14 residues. CDR3: CASSPSSRSYEQYF. CDR3 DNA sequence: TGTGCCAGCAGCCCGTCTTCCCGCTCCTACGAGCAGTACTTC.

V is TRBV30 and J is TRBJ2-5; perhaps TRBD1 as D (6 bases). This CDR3 comprises 18 residues. Germline CDR1 GTSNPN, CDR2 SVGIG (reference sequence). V lost 3 bases and J 5 bases, leaving 28 bases between the germline ends. CDR3 sequence (DNA): TGTGCCTGGAGCGCAACCCGAGCCGAAACAGGGTGGAGGGAGACCCAGTACTTC. Its translation is CAWSATRAETGWRETQYF.

This chain joins TRBV10-1 and TRBJ2-5; a possible D gene is TRBD2 (5 bases). Germline CDR1 reads WNHNN; CDR2 reads SYGVQD (reference sequence). Deletions cut 10 bases from V and 2 bases from J, with 17 bases between. The length of the CDR3 is 14 residues. For the CDR3, the DNA is TGCGCCACCCCCCGCCGCGGACTTCAAGAGACCCAGTACTTC. Translation gives CATPRRGLQETQYF.

The chain employs TRBV28 and TRBJ2-3, with D possibly being TRBD1 (6 bases). CDR1 is MDHEN and CDR2 is SYDVKM in the germline V gene. With 3 bases removed from V and 4 bases from J, the gap between germline ends came to 14 bases. The CDR3 is 15 residues long. CDR3 sequence reads: CASSFGNRVADTQYF. The CDR3 region has the DNA TGTGCCAGCAGTTTTGGGAACAGGGTGGCAGATACGCAGTATTTT.

For the CDR3, the DNA is TGCGCCAGCAGTTCGGTGCGGGGGTCCTACGAGCAGTACTTC. Its translation is CASSSVRGSYEQYF. The chain has TRBV10-1 and TRBJ2-7, with 7 bases that match TRBD2. The length of the CDR3 is 14 residues. Germline CDR1 is WNHNN and CDR2 is SYGVQD (reference sequence). The V gene end was trimmed by 5 bases and the J gene end by 1 base; junction bases not matched to a gene: 5.

The chain is built from TRBV6-1 and TRBJ2-4; D gene unclear. CDR1 and CDR2 (germline): MNHNS, SASEGT. The CDR3 consists of 12 residues. Trimming stripped 6 bases from V and 0 bases from J, with 3 bases between. The CDR3 region has the DNA TGTGCCAGCAGGTCAGCCAAAAACATTCAGTACTTC. Residues: CASRSAKNIQYF.

The chain has TRBV19 and TRBJ1-2, with 7 bases aligning to TRBD1. The CDR3 spans 14 residues. The germline V gene has CDR1 LNHDA and CDR2 SQIVND (reference sequence). Trimming removed 4 bases from V and 2 bases from J; junction bases left unmatched: 4. CDR3 loop: CASSTGTENYGYTF. DNA for the CDR3: TGTGCCAGTAGTACCGGGACAGAGAACTATGGCTACACCTTC.

The chain's CDR3 is CASSFRLDGDTQYF. As DNA, the CDR3 is TGTGCCAGCAGCTTTCGACTAGATGGTGATACGCAGTATTTT. V and J are TRBV11-2 and TRBJ2-3, with D perhaps matching TRBD2 (6 bases). Germline CDR1 reads SGHAT; CDR2 reads FQNNGV. Trimming stripped 3 bases from V and 6 bases from J, with 13 bases between. This CDR3 has 14 residues.

The chain carries TRBV7-2 and TRBJ1-2; D is undetermined. The V and J ends lost 5 bases and 8 bases respectively, with 9 bases between them. CDR3 size: 11 residues. The V gene's germline CDR1 is SGHTA and CDR2 FQGNSA. The CDR3 region is CASSLSGGYTF. CDR3 nucleotides: TGTGCCAGCAGCCTCAGCGGGGGCTACACCTTC.

The V and J genes are TRBV14 and TRBJ2-5, with 7 bases that match TRBD1. After removal of 4 bases from V and 4 bases from J, the junction contained 6 bases not matched to a gene. The CDR3 is made up of 14 amino acids. Germline lookup yields CDR1 SGHDN and CDR2 FVKESK. Here the CDR3 DNA reads TGTGCCAGCAGCCCAACCCCAGGGGGAGAGACCCAGTACTTC. Translated: CASSPTPGGETQYF.